This TCR beta chain was identified in a study of blood T cell repertoires in COVID-19. Background on the study: Spain, Italy and the United States supplied samples that represented acute and convalescent COVID-19. T cells, B-cell-depleted T cells, or PBMCs provided the cDNA or gDNA that served as material.

This CDR3 is 12 amino acids long. Trimming pared 2 bases from V and 4 bases from J, leaving 8 bases between. Germline assignment: CDR1 SQVTM and CDR2 ANQGSEA. Two negative PCRs, clearance, or symptom resolution were required of recovered Cohort 3 donors. Method: immunoSEQ multiplex PCR; TCRdb's copy keeps in-frame clones and lacks some. In the table there are roughly 520,000 clones, approximately 88% of which are singletons. The chain links TRBV29-1 to TRBJ1-2, with unresolved D. The sequenced material came from PBMCs or T cells enriched from blood (not recorded which). The clonotype comes from a woman aged 35 to 49 who had recovered from COVID-19. The CDR3 region has the DNA TGCAGCGTTGAACGAGCTGGCTATGGCTACACCTTC. Its protein product is CSVERAGYGYTF.